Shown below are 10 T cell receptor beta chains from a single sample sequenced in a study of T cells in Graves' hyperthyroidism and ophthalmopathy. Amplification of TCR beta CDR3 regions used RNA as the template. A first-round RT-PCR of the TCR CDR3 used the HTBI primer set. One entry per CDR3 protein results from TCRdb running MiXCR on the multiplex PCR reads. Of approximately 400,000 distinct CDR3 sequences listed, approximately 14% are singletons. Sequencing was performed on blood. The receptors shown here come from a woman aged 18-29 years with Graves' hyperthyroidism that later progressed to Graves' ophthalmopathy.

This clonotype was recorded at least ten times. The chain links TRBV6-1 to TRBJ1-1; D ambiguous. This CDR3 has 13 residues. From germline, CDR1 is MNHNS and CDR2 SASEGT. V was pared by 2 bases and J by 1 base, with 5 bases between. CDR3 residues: CASSEIRNTEAFF. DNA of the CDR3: TGTGCCAGCAGTGAAATTAGGAACACTGAAGCTTTCTTT.

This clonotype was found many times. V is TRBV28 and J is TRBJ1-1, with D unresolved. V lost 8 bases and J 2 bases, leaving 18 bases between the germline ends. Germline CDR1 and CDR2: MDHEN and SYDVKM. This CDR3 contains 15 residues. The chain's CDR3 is CASRIFEGGNTEAFF. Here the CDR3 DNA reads TGTGCCAGCCGCATATTCGAGGGCGGCAACACTGAAGCTTTCTTT.

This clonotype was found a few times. The CDR3 sequence is CSAPPPGGEINNQPQHF. For the CDR3, the DNA is TGCAGTGCCCCTCCCCCAGGGGGCGAAATTAACAATCAGCCCCAGCATTTT. The rearrangement links TRBV20-1 to TRBJ1-5; 8 bases fit TRBD1. The CDR3 sequence is 17 residues long. Per the germline V gene, CDR1 is DFQATT and CDR2 is SNEGSKA (reference sequence). The junction had 16 bases not matched to a gene; V was cut back by 6 bases and J by 3 bases.

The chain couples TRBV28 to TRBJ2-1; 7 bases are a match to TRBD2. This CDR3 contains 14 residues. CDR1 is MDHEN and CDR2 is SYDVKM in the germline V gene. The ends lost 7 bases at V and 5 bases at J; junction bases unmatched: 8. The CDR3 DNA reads TGTGCCAGCAACGGGGGGAACCCAAACAATGAGCAGTTCTTC. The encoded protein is CASNGGNPNNEQFF.

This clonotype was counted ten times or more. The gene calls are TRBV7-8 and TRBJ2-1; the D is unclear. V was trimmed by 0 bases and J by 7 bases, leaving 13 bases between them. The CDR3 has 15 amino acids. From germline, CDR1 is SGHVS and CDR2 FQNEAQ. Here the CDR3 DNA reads TGTGCCAGCAGCTTAGCCGAGATTTCCCAAAATGAGCAGTTCTTC. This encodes CASSLAEISQNEQFF.

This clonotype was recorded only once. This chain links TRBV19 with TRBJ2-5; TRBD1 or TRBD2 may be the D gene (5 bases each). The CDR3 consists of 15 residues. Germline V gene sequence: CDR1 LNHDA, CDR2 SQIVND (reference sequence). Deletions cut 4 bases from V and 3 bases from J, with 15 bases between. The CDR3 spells CASSKDRLGEETQYF. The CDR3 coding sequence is TGTGCCAGTAGTAAGGACCGCTTGGGGGAAGAGACCCAGTACTTC.

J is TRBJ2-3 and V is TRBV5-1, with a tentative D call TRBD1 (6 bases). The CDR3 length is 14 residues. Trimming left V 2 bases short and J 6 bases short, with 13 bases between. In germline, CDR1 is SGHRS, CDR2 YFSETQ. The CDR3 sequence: CASSLGTGIDTQYF. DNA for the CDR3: TGCGCCAGCAGCTTAGGAACAGGGATTGATACGCAGTATTTT.

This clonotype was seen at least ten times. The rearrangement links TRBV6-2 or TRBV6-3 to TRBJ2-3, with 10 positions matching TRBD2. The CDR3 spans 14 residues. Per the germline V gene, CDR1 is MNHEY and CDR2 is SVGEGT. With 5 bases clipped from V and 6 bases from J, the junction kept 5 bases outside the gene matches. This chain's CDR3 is CASSAGTSADTQYF. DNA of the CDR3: TGTGCCAGCAGTGCCGGGACTAGCGCCGATACGCAGTATTTT.

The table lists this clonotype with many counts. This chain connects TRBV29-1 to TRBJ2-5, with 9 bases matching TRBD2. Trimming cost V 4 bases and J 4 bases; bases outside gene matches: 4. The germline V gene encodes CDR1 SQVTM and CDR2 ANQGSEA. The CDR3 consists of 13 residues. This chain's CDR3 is CSVGPTSGETQYF. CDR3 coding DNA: TGCAGCGTTGGGCCGACTAGCGGAGAGACCCAGTACTTC.

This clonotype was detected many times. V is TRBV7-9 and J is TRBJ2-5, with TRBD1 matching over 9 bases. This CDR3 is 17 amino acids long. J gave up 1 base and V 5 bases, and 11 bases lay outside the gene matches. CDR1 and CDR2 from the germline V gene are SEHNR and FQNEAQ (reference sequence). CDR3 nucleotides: TGTGCCAGCAGCCCGGGACAGGGAGGCCCCTCCCAAGAGACCCAGTACTTC. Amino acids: CASSPGQGGPSQETQYF.